Below are 32 T cell receptor beta chains sequenced from a single sample in a study of shared clonotypes between healthy human individuals. TCRdb's table, derived via immunoSEQ multiplex PCR, lists solely in-frame clones and lacks some. The table includes some 1 million clones, under 80% detected once. The sequenced sample consisted of memory CD4+ T cells sorted from blood. Regarding subset: CD45RA-negative fraction. Receptors were obtained from a man younger than 30 in good health.

CDR3 sequence: CASSQGDTQETQYF. The CDR3 region has the DNA TGCGCCAGCAGCCAAGGGGACACACAAGAGACCCAGTACTTC. The chain has TRBV4-1 and TRBJ2-5; possibly TRBD1 for D (6 bases). Deletions cut 1 base from V and 2 bases from J, with 8 bases between. The CDR3 is made up of 14 amino acids. CDR1 is MGHRA, CDR2 YSYEKL, per germline.

The chain links TRBV20-1 to TRBJ1-2; 7 bases are a match to TRBD1. CDR1 and CDR2 (germline): DFQATT, SNEGSKA (reference sequence). The junction had 3 bases not matched to a gene; V was cut back by 2 bases and J by 9 bases. CDR3 size: 11 residues. CDR3 sequence: CSARRQGRYTF. Written as DNA, the CDR3 is TGCAGTGCTAGAAGACAGGGCCGCTACACCTTC.

This clone came up once. The genes are TRBV6-6 and TRBJ2-1, with a possible D match to TRBD2 (6 bases). This CDR3 is built from 14 residues. The germline V gene encodes CDR1 MNHNY and CDR2 SVGAGI (reference sequence). V was trimmed by 7 bases and J by 1 base, leaving 11 bases between them. The CDR3 bases are TGTGCCAGCACCCAGGAGGGGTCCTACAATGAGCAGTTCTTC. This sequence encodes CASTQEGSYNEQFF.

The genes are TRBV30 and TRBJ1-4; TRBD1 matches at 9 bases. The germline V gene encodes CDR1 GTSNPN and CDR2 SVGIG (reference sequence). This CDR3 comprises 13 residues. V shed 8 bases and J 8 bases; nucleotides not matched to a gene: 9. The CDR3 nucleotides read TGTGCCGGGAAGGGACAGGGAGCCGAAAAACTGTTTTTT. Residues: CAGKGQGAEKLFF.

The J gene is TRBJ1-2, the V gene TRBV18; maybe TRBD1 (5 bases). CDR1 is KGHSH and CDR2 is LQKENI in the germline V gene. The CDR3 length is 13 residues. Trimming cost V 3 bases and J 6 bases, with 11 bases left between them. The CDR3 DNA follows: TGTGCCAGCTCACCCCCGGCGGGGCATGGCTACACCTTC. The encoded protein is CASSPPAGHGYTF.

This chain connects TRBV19 to TRBJ2-3; maybe TRBD2 (5 bases). V gave up 7 bases and J gave up 5 bases, with 13 bases separating them. CDR3 size: 13 residues. Germline assignment: CDR1 LNHDA and CDR2 SQIVND (reference sequence). CDR3 sequence reads: CASKTGIGDTQYF. CDR3 sequence (DNA): TGTGCCAGTAAGACGGGGATTGGAGATACGCAGTATTTT. Full variable domain (remainder filled in from reference TRBV19 and TRBJ2-3): DGGITQSPKYLFRKEGQNVTLSCEQNLNHDAMYWYRQDPGQGLRLIYYSQIVNDFQKGDIAEGYSVSREKKESFPLTVTSAQKNPTAFYLCASKTGIGDTQYFGPGTRLTVL.

The rearrangement joins TRBV5-1 to TRBJ2-1; the D gene is possibly TRBD2 (6 bases). The CDR3 spans 15 residues. The germline V gene encodes CDR1 SGHRS and CDR2 YFSETQ. Trimming stripped 3 bases from V and 4 bases from J, with 14 bases between. The CDR3 DNA reads as TGCGCCAGCAGCTATCTTAGCGGAACTTACAATGAGCAGTTCTTC. Translation: CASSYLSGTYNEQFF.

The chain carries TRBV7-8 and TRBJ1-6; 7 nucleotides align to TRBD1. The CDR3 runs 14 residues. Germline V CDR1 and CDR2: SGHVS, FQNEAQ. Germline trimming cut 5 bases from V and 9 bases from J; bases unmatched to any gene: 7. The CDR3 DNA follows: TGTGCCAGCAGCAAGACAGGGCTTTCTTCACCCCTCCACTTT. Amino acid sequence: CASSKTGLSSPLHF.

In this sample, this clone turned up many times. The chain employs TRBV4-3 and TRBJ1-5; no reliable D call. Germline CDR1 reads LGHNA; CDR2 reads YSLEER. Between the trimmed V and J ends, which lost 0 bases and 3 bases, there was a span of 9 bases. The CDR3 consists of 15 residues. In nucleotides, the CDR3 is TGCGCCAGCAGCCAAGATCTTGTGAACAATCAGCCCCAGCATTTT. The encoded protein is CASSQDLVNNQPQHF.

J is TRBJ2-4 and V is TRBV27, with a tentative D call TRBD1 (6 bases). Germline values: CDR1 MNHEY, CDR2 SMNVEV (reference sequence). This CDR3 comprises 16 residues. V dropped 5 bases and J dropped 0 bases, with 14 bases sitting between them. CDR3 DNA: TGTGCCAGCAGTCCGTCAGGGGCGCGAGCCAAAAACATTCAGTACTTC. This translates into CASSPSGARAKNIQYF.

This clone has just one count. The rearrangement uses TRBV6-1 and TRBJ2-5; D is unresolved. Germline V gene sequence: CDR1 MNHNS, CDR2 SASEGT. With 0 bases removed from V and 5 bases from J, the gap between germline ends came to 4 bases. The CDR3 loop spans 12 amino acids. For the CDR3, the DNA is TGTGCCAGCAGTGAAGCCAGGGAGACCCAGTACTTC. It specifies CASSEARETQYF.

V gene TRBV7-9 combines with J gene TRBJ2-3; 7 bases line up with TRBD2. The germline V gene has CDR1 SEHNR and CDR2 FQNEAQ (reference sequence). The CDR3 has 15 residues. V lost 3 bases and J lost 2; bases outside the gene matches: 5. The CDR3 coding sequence is TGTGCCAGCAGCTTTAGGGACTACAACACAGATACGCAGTATTTT. Translated, it gives CASSFRDYNTDTQYF.

This clone was picked up a small number of times. A read error may account for a junction end that differs from germline. This CDR3 is CASSLVAGNPEAFF. Written as DNA, the CDR3 is TGCGCCAGCAGCTTGGTTGCAGGGAACCCTGAAGCTTTCTTT. The chain joins TRBV5-1 to TRBJ1-1; the D gene is possibly TRBD1 (5 bases). The length of the CDR3 is 14 residues. Germline assignment: CDR1 SGHRS and CDR2 YFSETQ.

This chain links TRBV6-4 with TRBJ2-1, with D maybe TRBD1 (6 bases). The ends were cut back, 0 bases at V and 8 bases at J, with 14 bases in the middle. The CDR3 totals 15 residues. Looked up from germline, CDR1 is MRHNA and CDR2 is SNTAGT. In DNA form, the CDR3 reads TGTGCCAGCAGTGACTCGGGTAGGGGGTTTGATGAGCAGTTCTTC. The encoded protein is CASSDSGRGFDEQFF.

The chain employs TRBV29-1 and TRBJ2-1; 8 positions agree with TRBD2. Unmatched junction bases numbered 8, after V lost 7 bases and J lost 3 bases. Per germline, CDR1 SQVTM and CDR2 ANQGSEA. This CDR3 has 14 residues. CDR3 bases: TGCAGCGCTAAACCGGGACTAGACTACAATGAGCAGTTCTTC. Its protein is CSAKPGLDYNEQFF.

The chain couples TRBV28 to TRBJ2-3, with 10 positions matching TRBD2. There are 16 residues in the CDR3. J lost 6 bases, V lost 6 bases, and 12 bases had no gene match. Germline lookup yields CDR1 MDHEN and CDR2 SYDVKM. The CDR3 region has the DNA TGTGCCAGCAGCCCCGGGACTAGCGTGGACCGGGATACGCAGTATTTT. It specifies CASSPGTSVDRDTQYF.

This chain links TRBV19 with TRBJ1-4; D unresolved. This CDR3 is 14 amino acids long. Per the germline V gene, CDR1 is LNHDA and CDR2 is SQIVND (reference sequence). V gave up 7 bases and J gave up 6 bases, with 15 bases separating them. CDR3 sequence (DNA): TGTGCCAGTACCCGAGTTGATGTCGATGAAAAACTGTTTTTT. This translates into CASTRVDVDEKLFF.

V gene TRBV10-2 combines with J gene TRBJ2-5; D is ambiguous. The CDR3 sequence is 12 residues long. Trimming shortened V by 4 bases and J by 4 bases, and 7 bases separated the two germline ends. Germline V lookup: CDR1 WSHSY, CDR2 SAAADI. CDR3 sequence (DNA): TGCGCCAGCAGTGCTCTGGGAGAGACCCAGTACTTC. The encoded protein is CASSALGETQYF.

This chain connects TRBV10-2 to TRBJ2-3; 15 nucleotides match TRBD2. The germline CDR1 and CDR2 sequences are WSHSY and SAAADI. Losses at the gene ends were 6 bases for V and 4 bases for J; bases not matched to a gene: 5. CDR3 size: 16 residues. Here the CDR3 reads CASRGGLAGGSDTQYF. Here the CDR3 DNA reads TGCGCCAGCAGGGGGGGACTAGCGGGAGGCTCAGATACGCAGTATTTT.

The chain carries TRBV6-5 and TRBJ1-2; D is unresolved. This CDR3 has 14 amino acids. V was shortened by 4 bases and J by 0 bases, with 9 bases between the two germline ends. CDR1 and CDR2 (germline): MNHEY, SVGAGI. The chain's CDR3 is CASSLVSSNYGYTF. In DNA form, the CDR3 reads TGTGCCAGCAGTTTGGTCTCTTCTAACTATGGCTACACCTTC.

The rearrangement joins TRBV2 to TRBJ1-1, with D perhaps matching TRBD1 (5 bases). V was cut by 10 bases and J by 3 bases, with 21 bases left in between. The CDR3 sequence is 15 residues long. The germline V gene encodes CDR1 SNHLY and CDR2 FYNNEI. CDR3 sequence: CATRALTGADTEAFF. For the CDR3, the DNA is TGTGCCACCAGGGCCCTTACTGGGGCGGACACTGAAGCTTTCTTT.

This chain connects TRBV19 to TRBJ2-5; 7 bases are shared with TRBD2. Trimming took 6 bases from V and 0 from J; bases not matched to a gene: 10. The CDR3 is 16 amino acids. CDR1 is LNHDA, CDR2 SQIVND, per germline (reference sequence). CDR3 sequence: CASSRPAGVNQETQYF. The CDR3 DNA follows: TGTGCCAGTAGCCGTCCGGCGGGGGTTAACCAAGAGACCCAGTACTTC.

The chain links TRBV11-2 to TRBJ2-3; 7 bases fit TRBD2. Germline V gene sequence: CDR1 SGHAT, CDR2 FQNNGV. V shed 1 base and J 7 bases; nucleotides not matched to a gene: 5. This CDR3 contains 14 residues. The CDR3 loop is CASSLGSSGNTQYF. CDR3 DNA: TGTGCCAGCAGCTTAGGGTCTAGCGGTAATACGCAGTATTTT. The variable domain in full, with the rest retrieved from reference TRBV11-2 and TRBJ2-3, is EAGVAQSPRYKIIEKRQSVAFWCNPISGHATLYWYQQILGQGPKLLIQFQNNGVVDDSQLPKDRFSAERLKGVDSTLKIQPAKLEDSAVYLCASSLGSSGNTQYFGPGTRLTVL.

The gene calls are TRBV19 and TRBJ2-4; possible D gene TRBD1, 6 bases. V lost 10 bases, J lost 8 bases, and 21 bases lay in between. This CDR3 has 14 amino acids. In germline, CDR1 is LNHDA, CDR2 SQIVND (reference sequence). The CDR3 nucleotides are TGTGCCACTTCGCGGTTACAGGGAACGGACATTCAGTACTTC. Encoded protein: CATSRLQGTDIQYF.

J is TRBJ2-2 and V is TRBV28, with D perhaps TRBD1 (6 bases). Germline lookup yields CDR1 MDHEN and CDR2 SYDVKM. CDR3 length: 15 amino acids. Between the trimmed V and J ends, which lost 5 bases and 6 bases, there was a span of 16 bases. The CDR3 sequence is CASSHVPGHAGELFF. CDR3 sequence (DNA): TGTGCCAGCAGTCATGTCCCGGGACACGCCGGGGAGCTGTTTTTT.

The chain combines TRBV28 with TRBJ1-4, with 11 bases fitting TRBD1. This CDR3 is built from 14 residues. Germline values: CDR1 MDHEN, CDR2 SYDVKM. Trimming took 6 bases from V and 13 from J; bases not matched to a gene: 10. Here the CDR3 DNA reads TGTGCCAGCAGCCGGACAGGGGGCGCCTCGGGACTGTTTTTT. Translating it yields CASSRTGGASGLFF.

This clone was observed a handful of times. V is TRBV15 and J is TRBJ2-7; possibly TRBD2 for D (6 bases). The CDR3 totals 15 residues. The V end lost 1 base, the J end lost 4 bases, and 14 bases lay between the germline ends. Germline CDR1 LNHNV, CDR2 YYDKDF (reference sequence). The CDR3 region is CATSRAGTGIYEQYF. The CDR3 bases are TGTGCCACCAGCAGAGCCGGGACTGGTATATACGAGCAGTACTTC.

V and J are TRBV4-2 and TRBJ2-5, with 8 bases lining up with TRBD1. Losses at the gene ends were 3 bases for V and 3 bases for J; bases not matched to a gene: 6. Germline V gives CDR1 LGHNA, CDR2 YNFKEQ. This CDR3 is 15 amino acids long. CDR3 in DNA: TGTGCCAGCAGCCAGGGGGCAGGGGGCGAAGAGACCCAGTACTTC. Amino acids: CASSQGAGGEETQYF.

This chain joins TRBV5-1 and TRBJ2-5; TRBD1 might be the D (5 bases). V was trimmed by 4 bases and J by 2 bases, leaving 21 bases between them. Per the germline V gene, CDR1 is SGHRS and CDR2 is YFSETQ. This CDR3 is built from 17 residues. CDR3 in DNA: TGCGCCAGCAGCCAGGGTGGTGTGGGCGGAGTACAAGAGACCCAGTACTTC. This gives the protein CASSQGGVGGVQETQYF.

V and J are TRBV30 and TRBJ1-1; D unclear. The CDR3 has 11 amino acids. V lost 6 bases, J lost 3 bases, and 8 bases lay in between. CDR1 and CDR2 from the germline V gene are GTSNPN and SVGIG (reference sequence). The DNA of the CDR3 is TGTGCCTGCAGCTGGGACACTGAAGCTTTCTTT. Amino acid sequence: CACSWDTEAFF.

The rearrangement uses TRBV15 and TRBJ2-7; TRBD2 might be the D (5 bases). Trimming removed 1 base at V and 2 bases at J, with 9 bases between. The CDR3 runs to 14 residues. Germline CDR1 and CDR2: LNHNV and YYDKDF (reference sequence). CDR3 amino acids: CATSRGTDTYEQYF. In DNA, the CDR3 is TGTGCCACCAGCAGAGGGACTGACACCTACGAGCAGTACTTC.

The CDR3 loop reads CASSDFRDEQYF. The CDR3 DNA reads TGTGCCAGCAGCGATTTCAGGGACGAGCAGTACTTC. The chain combines TRBV25-1 with TRBJ2-7, with a tentative D call TRBD1 (5 bases). V lost 6 bases to trimming and J lost 5 bases, with 11 bases between them. The CDR3 is made up of 12 amino acids. Germline loops: CDR1 MGHDK, CDR2 SYGVNS.